The 6 T cell receptor beta chains below were found in one sample sequenced in a study of PD-1 blockade in classical Hodgkin lymphoma. Some clones are missing from TCRdb's copy, which holds only in-frame ones; the method was immunoSEQ multiplex PCR. Of roughly 61,000 clones listed, 80% to 90% are singletons. Brentuximab vedotin exposure varied among the patients, all of whom had relapsed after autologous stem cell transplantation. The sequencing here drew on peripheral blood mononuclear cells (PBMCs), taken at baseline. The receptors stem from a human donor with classical Hodgkin lymphoma.

This chain connects TRBV6-1 to TRBJ1-2, with 7 bases fitting TRBD1. V lost 5 bases to trimming and J lost 7 bases; unmatched junction nucleotides: 13. The CDR3 consists of 15 residues. CDR1 and CDR2 from the germline V gene are MNHNS and SASEGT. The CDR3 DNA follows: TGTGCCAGCAGTACATGGAGGACAGGCGATAGTGGCTACACCTTC. The encoded protein is CASSTWRTGDSGYTF.

This clone appeared a single time. V usage is TRBV7-8 and J usage is TRBJ1-6, with D unclear. Trimming removed 5 bases at V and 6 bases at J, with 5 bases between. CDR1 and CDR2 from the germline V gene are SGHVS and FQNEAQ. The CDR3 runs 12 residues. CDR3 residues: CASSPGNSPLHF. The CDR3 bases are TGTGCCAGCAGCCCTGGTAATTCACCCCTCCACTTT.

The chain recombines TRBV14 with TRBJ1-2; D is unclear. The CDR3 length is 12 residues. Per germline, CDR1 SGHDN and CDR2 FVKESK. Trimming cost V 4 bases and J 6 bases, with 9 bases left between them. The chain's CDR3 is CASSRSWDGYTF. CDR3 in DNA: TGTGCCAGCAGCCGCAGCTGGGATGGCTACACCTTC.

This chain links TRBV7-2 with TRBJ2-5; D is uncertain. Trimming removed 5 bases from V and 5 bases from J, with 18 bases in between. In germline, CDR1 is SGHTA, CDR2 FQGNSA. The CDR3 runs 15 residues. CDR3 residues: CASSQRVGRVETQYF. The CDR3 DNA sequence: TGTGCCAGCAGCCAAAGGGTTGGTAGGGTCGAGACCCAGTACTTC.

The V gene is TRBV28, the J gene TRBJ2-3; 8 bases line up with TRBD1. CDR1 and CDR2 (germline): MDHEN, SYDVKM. V dropped 6 bases and J dropped 7; count of bases not matched to a gene: 18. The CDR3 runs 17 residues. The DNA for the CDR3 is TGTGCCAGCAGCCTATCAACCACAGGGGGAGGACGGTATACGCAGTATTTT. It yields the protein CASSLSTTGGGRYTQYF.

The chain combines TRBV6-4 with TRBJ1-6; 7 bases agree with TRBD1. The CDR3 is made up of 13 amino acids. The V gene's germline CDR1 is MRHNA and CDR2 SNTAGT. The CDR3 DNA sequence: TGTCCAGACAGGGTAAAGAATAATTCACCCCTCCACTTT. This sequence encodes CPDRVKNNSPLHF.